The T cell receptor (beta chain) under discussion was sequenced for a study of immune evolution from preneoplasia to lung adenocarcinoma. CDR1 is SGHKS and CDR2 is YYEKEE in the germline V gene (reference sequence). The V gene end was trimmed by 4 bases and the J gene end by 3 bases; junction bases not matched to a gene: 11. The CDR3 runs to 17 residues. Resections took place in Japan or China from the mid-2010s to the late 2010s. Some clones are missing from TCRdb's copy, which holds only in-frame ones; the method was immunoSEQ multiplex PCR. The profile shows fewer than 13,000 clones, roughly 77% of them singletons.

J is TRBJ2-3 and V is TRBV5-5; TRBD1 matches at 10 bases. The TCR comes from a donor older than 65 with lung adenocarcinoma. What was sequenced was FFPE minimally invasive lung adenocarcinoma tissue. CDR3 nucleotide sequence: TGTGCCAGCAGCCCCCGGGGGGGACAGGGGTATACAGATACGCAGTATTTT. Its translation is CASSPRGGQGYTDTQYF.